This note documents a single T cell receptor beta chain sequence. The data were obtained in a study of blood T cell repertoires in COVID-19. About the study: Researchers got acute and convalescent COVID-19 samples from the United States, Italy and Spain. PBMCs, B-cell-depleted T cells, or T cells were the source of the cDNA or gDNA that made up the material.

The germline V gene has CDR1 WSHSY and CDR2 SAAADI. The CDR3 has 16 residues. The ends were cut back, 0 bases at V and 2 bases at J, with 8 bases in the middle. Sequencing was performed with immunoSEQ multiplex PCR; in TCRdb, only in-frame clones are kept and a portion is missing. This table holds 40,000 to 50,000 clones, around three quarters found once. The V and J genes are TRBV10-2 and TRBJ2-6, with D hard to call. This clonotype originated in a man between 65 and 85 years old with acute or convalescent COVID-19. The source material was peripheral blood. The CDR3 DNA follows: TGCGCCAGCAGTGAGTCCGGTAACCCTGGGGCCAACGTCCTGACTTTC. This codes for CASSESGNPGANVLTF.